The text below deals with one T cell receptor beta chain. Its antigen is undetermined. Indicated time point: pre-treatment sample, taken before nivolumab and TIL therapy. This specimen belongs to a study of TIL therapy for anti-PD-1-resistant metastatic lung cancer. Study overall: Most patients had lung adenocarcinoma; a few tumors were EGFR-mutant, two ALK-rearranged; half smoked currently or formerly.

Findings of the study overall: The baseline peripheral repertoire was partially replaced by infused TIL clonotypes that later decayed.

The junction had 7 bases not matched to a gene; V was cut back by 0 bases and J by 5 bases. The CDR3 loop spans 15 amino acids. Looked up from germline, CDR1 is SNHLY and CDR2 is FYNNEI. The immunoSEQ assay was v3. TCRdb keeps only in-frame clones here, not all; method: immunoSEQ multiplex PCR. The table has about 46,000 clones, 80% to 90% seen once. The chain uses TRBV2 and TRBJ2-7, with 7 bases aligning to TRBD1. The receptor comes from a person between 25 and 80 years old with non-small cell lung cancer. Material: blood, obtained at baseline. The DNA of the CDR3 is TGTGCCAGCAGTGAAGCAACGGACAGGTTCCACGAGCAGTACTTC. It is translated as CASSEATDRFHEQYF.